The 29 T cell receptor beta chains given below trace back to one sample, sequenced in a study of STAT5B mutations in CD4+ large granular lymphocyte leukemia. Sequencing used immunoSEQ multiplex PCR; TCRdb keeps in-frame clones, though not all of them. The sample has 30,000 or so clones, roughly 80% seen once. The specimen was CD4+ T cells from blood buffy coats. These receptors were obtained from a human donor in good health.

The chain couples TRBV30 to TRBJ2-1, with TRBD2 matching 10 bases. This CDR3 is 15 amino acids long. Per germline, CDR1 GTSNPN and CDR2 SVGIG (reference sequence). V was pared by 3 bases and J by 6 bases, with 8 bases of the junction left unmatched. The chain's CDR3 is CAWSGGLASFNEQFF. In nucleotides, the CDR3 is TGTGCCTGGAGCGGGGGACTAGCGAGTTTCAATGAGCAGTTCTTC. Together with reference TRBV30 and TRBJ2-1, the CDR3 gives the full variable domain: SQTIHQWPATLVQPVGSPLSLECTVEGTSNPNLYWYRQAAGRGLQLLFYSVGIGQISSEVPQNLSASRPQDRQFILSSKKLLLSDSGFYLCAWSGGLASFNEQFFGPGTRLTVL.

CDR3 protein: CASSLGIKTQLSGLKETQYF. The CDR3 nucleotides read TGTGCCAGCAGCTTAGGGATCAAAACCCAACTTAGCGGGCTTAAAGAGACCCAGTACTTC. The V gene is TRBV7-8, the J gene TRBJ2-5, with 7 bases lining up with TRBD2. The germline V gene has CDR1 SGHVS and CDR2 FQNEAQ. V was clipped by 1 base and J by 3 bases; unmatched bases: 20. The CDR3 contains 20 residues. Complete variable domain (other parts from reference TRBV7-8 and TRBJ2-5): GAGVSQSPRYKVAKRGQDVALRCDPISGHVSLFWYQQALGQGPEFLTYFQNEAQLDKSGLPSDRFFAERPEGSVSTLKIQRTQQEDSAVYLCASSLGIKTQLSGLKETQYFGPGTRLLVL.

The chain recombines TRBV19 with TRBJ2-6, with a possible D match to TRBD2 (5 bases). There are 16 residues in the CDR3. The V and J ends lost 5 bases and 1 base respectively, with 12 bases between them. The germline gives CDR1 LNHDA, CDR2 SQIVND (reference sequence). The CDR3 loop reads CASSPKRKSGANVLTF. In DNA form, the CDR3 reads TGTGCCAGTAGTCCCAAGCGGAAGTCTGGGGCCAACGTCCTGACTTTC.

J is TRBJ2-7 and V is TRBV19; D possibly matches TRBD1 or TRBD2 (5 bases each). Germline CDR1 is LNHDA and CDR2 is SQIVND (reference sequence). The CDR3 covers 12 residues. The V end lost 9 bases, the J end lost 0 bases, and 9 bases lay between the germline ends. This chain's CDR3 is CASGAPSYEQYF. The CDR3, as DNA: TGTGCCAGCGGGGCTCCCTCCTACGAGCAGTACTTC.

This CDR3 reads CAWSVLAGGRGTQYF. DNA of the CDR3: TGTGCCTGGAGTGTACTAGCGGGGGGGCGGGGTACGCAGTATTTT. V usage is TRBV30 and J usage is TRBJ2-3, with TRBD2 identical over 13 bases. The CDR3 totals 15 residues. Germline V gene data show CDR1 as GTSNPN and CDR2 as SVGIG (reference sequence). The J segment lost 8 bases and the V segment lost 0 bases, leaving 5 bases of the junction unmatched. Full variable domain (missing parts from reference TRBV30 and TRBJ2-3): SQTIHQWPATLVQPVGSPLSLECTVEGTSNPNLYWYRQAAGRGLQLLFYSVGIGQISSEVPQNLSASRPQDRQFILSSKKLLLSDSGFYLCAWSVLAGGRGTQYFGPGTRLTVL.

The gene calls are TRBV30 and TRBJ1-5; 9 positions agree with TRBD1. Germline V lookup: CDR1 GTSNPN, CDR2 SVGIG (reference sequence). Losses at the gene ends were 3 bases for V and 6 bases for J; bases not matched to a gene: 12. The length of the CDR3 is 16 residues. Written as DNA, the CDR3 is TGTGCCTGGAGCGCCGGCAAAACAGGGGGCACTCAGCCCCAGCATTTT. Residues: CAWSAGKTGGTQPQHF.

CDR3 DNA: TGTGCCAGCAGTGACCCCATACAGTCTGGCTACACCTTC. Amino acids: CASSDPIQSGYTF. The chain recombines TRBV6-1 with TRBJ1-2; D unresolved. This CDR3 has 13 residues. V was clipped by 3 bases and J by 7 bases, with 12 bases between them. The germline CDR1 and CDR2 sequences are MNHNS and SASEGT.

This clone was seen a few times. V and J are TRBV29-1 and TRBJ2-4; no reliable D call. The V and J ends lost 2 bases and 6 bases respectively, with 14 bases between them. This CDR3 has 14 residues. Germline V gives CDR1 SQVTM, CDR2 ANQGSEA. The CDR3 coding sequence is TGCAGCGTTGAATGGGGTGGAGATAGAAACATTCAGTACTTC. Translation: CSVEWGGDRNIQYF.

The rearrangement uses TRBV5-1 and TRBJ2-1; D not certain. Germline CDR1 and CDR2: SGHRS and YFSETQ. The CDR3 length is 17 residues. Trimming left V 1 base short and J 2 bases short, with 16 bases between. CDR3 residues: CASSLKDQQKPYNEQFF. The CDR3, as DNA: TGCGCCAGCAGCTTGAAGGACCAGCAAAAGCCCTACAATGAGCAGTTCTTC.

CDR3 sequence reads: CASSPGGRPNNEQFF. DNA for the CDR3: TGTGCCAGCAGCCCCGGGGGGCGACCCAACAATGAGCAGTTCTTC. The rearrangement uses TRBV6-5 and TRBJ2-1, with D possibly TRBD2 on 7 matching bases. From germline, CDR1 is MNHEY and CDR2 SVGAGI. Trimming took off 6 bases at V and 5 bases at J, with 17 bases between the two ends. There are 15 residues in the CDR3.

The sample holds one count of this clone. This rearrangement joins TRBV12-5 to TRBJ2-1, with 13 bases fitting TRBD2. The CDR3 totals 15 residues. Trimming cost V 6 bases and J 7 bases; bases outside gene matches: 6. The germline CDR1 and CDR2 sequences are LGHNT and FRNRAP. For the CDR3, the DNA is TGTGCTAGTGGACCCGGGACTAGCGGGATTAATGAGCAGTTCTTC. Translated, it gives CASGPGTSGINEQFF.

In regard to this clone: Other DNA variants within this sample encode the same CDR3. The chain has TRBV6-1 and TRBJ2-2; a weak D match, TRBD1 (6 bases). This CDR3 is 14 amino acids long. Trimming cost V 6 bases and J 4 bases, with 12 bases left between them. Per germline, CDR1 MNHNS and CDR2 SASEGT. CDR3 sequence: CASRGQVSTGELFF. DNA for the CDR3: TGTGCCAGCAGGGGACAAGTTAGCACCGGGGAGCTGTTTTTT.

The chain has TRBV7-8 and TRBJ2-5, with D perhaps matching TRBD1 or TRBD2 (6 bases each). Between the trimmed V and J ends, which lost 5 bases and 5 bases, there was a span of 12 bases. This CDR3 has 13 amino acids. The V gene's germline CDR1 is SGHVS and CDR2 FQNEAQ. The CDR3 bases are TGTGCCAGCAGCAGGGGGGTATTTGAGACCCAGTACTTC. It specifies CASSRGVFETQYF.

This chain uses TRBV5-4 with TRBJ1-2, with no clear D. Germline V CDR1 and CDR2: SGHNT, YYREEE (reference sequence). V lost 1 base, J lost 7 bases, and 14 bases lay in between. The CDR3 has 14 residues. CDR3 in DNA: TGTGCCAGCAGCTTGCGGGATCCATCGACTGGCTACACCTTC. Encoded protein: CASSLRDPSTGYTF.

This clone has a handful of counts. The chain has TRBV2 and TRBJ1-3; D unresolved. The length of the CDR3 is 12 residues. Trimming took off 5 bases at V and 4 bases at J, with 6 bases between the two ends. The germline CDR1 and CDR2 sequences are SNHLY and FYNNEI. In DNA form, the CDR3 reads TGTGCCAGCAGTCCATCCGGAAACACCATATATTTT. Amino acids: CASSPSGNTIYF.

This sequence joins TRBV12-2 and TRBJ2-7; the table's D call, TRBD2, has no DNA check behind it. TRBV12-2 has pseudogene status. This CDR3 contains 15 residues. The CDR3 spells CASRSPPTRSHEQYF. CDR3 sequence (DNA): TGTGCAAGTCGTTCCCCCCCGACTCGAAGCCACGAGCAGTACTTC.

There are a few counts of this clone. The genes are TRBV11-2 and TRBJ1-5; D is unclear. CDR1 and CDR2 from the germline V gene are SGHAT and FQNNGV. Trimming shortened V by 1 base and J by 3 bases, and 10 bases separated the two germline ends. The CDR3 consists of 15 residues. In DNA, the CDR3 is TGTGCCAGCAGCTTAGGTTCAGGTTCCAATCAGCCCCAGCATTTT. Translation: CASSLGSGSNQPQHF.

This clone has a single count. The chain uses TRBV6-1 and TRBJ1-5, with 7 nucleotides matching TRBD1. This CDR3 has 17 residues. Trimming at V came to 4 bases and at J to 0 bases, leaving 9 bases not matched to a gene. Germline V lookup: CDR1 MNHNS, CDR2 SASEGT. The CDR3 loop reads CASSVTSGGLSNQPQHF. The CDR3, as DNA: TGTGCCAGCAGTGTTACATCAGGGGGACTTAGCAATCAGCCCCAGCATTTT.

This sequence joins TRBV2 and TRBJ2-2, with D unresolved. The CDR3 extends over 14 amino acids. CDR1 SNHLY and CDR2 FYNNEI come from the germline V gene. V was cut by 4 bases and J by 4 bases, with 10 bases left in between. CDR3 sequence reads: CASSARLSTGELFF. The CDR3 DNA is TGTGCCAGCAGTGCTCGGCTGAGCACCGGGGAGCTGTTTTTT.

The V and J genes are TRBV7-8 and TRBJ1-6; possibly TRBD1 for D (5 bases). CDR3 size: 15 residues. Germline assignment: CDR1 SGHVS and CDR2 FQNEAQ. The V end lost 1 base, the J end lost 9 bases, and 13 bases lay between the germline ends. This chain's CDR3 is CASSLVGAGGSPLHF. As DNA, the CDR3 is TGTGCCAGCAGCTTAGTCGGGGCCGGCGGTTCACCCCTCCACTTT.

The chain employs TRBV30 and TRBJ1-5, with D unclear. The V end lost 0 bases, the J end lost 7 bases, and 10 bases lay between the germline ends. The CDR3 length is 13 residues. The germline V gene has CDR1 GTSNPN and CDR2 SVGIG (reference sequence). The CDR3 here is CAWSVRNGQPQHF. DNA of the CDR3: TGTGCCTGGAGTGTACGGAATGGGCAGCCCCAGCATTTT.

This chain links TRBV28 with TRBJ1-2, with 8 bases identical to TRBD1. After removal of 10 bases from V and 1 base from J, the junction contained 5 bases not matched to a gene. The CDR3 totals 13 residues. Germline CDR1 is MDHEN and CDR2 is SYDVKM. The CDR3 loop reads CATRDRINYGYTF. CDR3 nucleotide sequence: TGTGCCACCAGGGACAGGATTAACTATGGCTACACCTTC.

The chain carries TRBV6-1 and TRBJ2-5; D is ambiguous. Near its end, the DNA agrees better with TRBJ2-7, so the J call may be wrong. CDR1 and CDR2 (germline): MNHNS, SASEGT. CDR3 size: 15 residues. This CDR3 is CASSEDGRISYEQYF. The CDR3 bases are TGTGCCAGCAGTGAAGATGGTAGGATCTCCTACGAGCAGTACTTC.

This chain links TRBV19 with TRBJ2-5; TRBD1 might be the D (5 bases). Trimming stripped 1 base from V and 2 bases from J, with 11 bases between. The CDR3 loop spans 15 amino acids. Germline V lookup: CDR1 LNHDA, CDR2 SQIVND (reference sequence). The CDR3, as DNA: TGTGCCAGTAGTATAGGGGGCCAAAGACAAGAGACCCAGTACTTC. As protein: CASSIGGQRQETQYF.

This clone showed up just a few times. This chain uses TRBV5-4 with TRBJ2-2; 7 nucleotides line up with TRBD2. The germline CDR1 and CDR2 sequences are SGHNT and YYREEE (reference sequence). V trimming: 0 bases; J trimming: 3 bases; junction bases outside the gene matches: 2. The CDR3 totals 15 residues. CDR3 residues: CASSLDGGDTGELFF. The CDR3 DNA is TGTGCCAGCAGCTTGGATGGGGGGGACACCGGGGAGCTGTTTTTT.

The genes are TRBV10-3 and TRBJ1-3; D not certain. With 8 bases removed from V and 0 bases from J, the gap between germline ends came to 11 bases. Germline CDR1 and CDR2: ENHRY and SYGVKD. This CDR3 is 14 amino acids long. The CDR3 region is CAILPAPSGNTIYF. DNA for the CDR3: TGTGCCATCCTACCCGCGCCCTCTGGAAACACCATATATTTT.

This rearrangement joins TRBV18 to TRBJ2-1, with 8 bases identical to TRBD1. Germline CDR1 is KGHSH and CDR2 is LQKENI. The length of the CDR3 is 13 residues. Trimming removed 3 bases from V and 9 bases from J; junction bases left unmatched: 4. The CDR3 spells CASSPGQGSEQFF. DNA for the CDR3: TGTGCCAGCTCACCTGGACAGGGCTCTGAGCAGTTCTTC.

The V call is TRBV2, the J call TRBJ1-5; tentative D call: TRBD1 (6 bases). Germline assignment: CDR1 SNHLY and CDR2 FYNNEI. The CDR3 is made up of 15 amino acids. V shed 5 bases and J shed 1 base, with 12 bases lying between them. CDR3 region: CASSTTGNSNQPQHF. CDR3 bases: TGTGCCAGCAGTACAACAGGGAACAGCAATCAGCCCCAGCATTTT.

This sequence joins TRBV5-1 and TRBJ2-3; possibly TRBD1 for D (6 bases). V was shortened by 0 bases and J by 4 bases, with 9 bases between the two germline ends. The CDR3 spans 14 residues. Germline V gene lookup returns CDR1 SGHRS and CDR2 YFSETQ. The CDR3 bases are TGCGCCAGCAGCTTGGGCTACAGGGCAGATACGCAGTATTTT. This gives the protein CASSLGYRADTQYF.